Below are 19 T cell receptor beta chains sequenced from a single sample in a study of blood T cell repertoires in COVID-19. Produced via immunoSEQ multiplex PCR; TCRdb's table is partial and in-frame only. The table includes some 700,000 clones, 85% to 90% detected once. The source material was peripheral blood. The receptors shown here come from a woman in her late teens or twenties with acute or convalescent COVID-19.

This clone was detected only once. The chain couples TRBV30 to TRBJ2-1; no reliable D call. CDR1 and CDR2 (germline): GTSNPN, SVGIG (reference sequence). The CDR3 sequence is 12 residues long. Between the trimmed V and J ends, which lost 5 bases and 4 bases, there was a span of 9 bases. The CDR3 sequence: CAWEVTYNEQFF. CDR3 coding DNA: TGTGCCTGGGAGGTTACGTACAATGAGCAGTTCTTC. Looking up the rest from reference TRBV30 and TRBJ2-1 gives the full variable domain: SQTIHQWPATLVQPVGSPLSLECTVEGTSNPNLYWYRQAAGRGLQLLFYSVGIGQISSEVPQNLSASRPQDRQFILSSKKLLLSDSGFYLCAWEVTYNEQFFGPGTRLTVL.

This rearrangement joins TRBV6-5 to TRBJ1-1; no clear D. Germline values: CDR1 MNHEY, CDR2 SVGAGI. CDR3 length equals 12 residues. The V and J ends lost 5 bases and 6 bases respectively, with 10 bases between them. The CDR3 bases are TGTGCCAGCAGTACCTTAGGAGCTGAAGCTTTCTTT. Translating gives CASSTLGAEAFF.

J is TRBJ1-5 and V is TRBV7-6; D possibly corresponds to TRBD1 (5 bases). V shed 3 bases and J shed 5 bases, with 23 bases lying between them. The CDR3 length is 18 residues. CDR1 and CDR2 from the germline V gene are SGHVS and FNYEAQ. Written as DNA, the CDR3 is TGTGCCAGCAGCTTCAAACGGGACTCAATCGGGGTATATCAGCCCCAGCATTTT. Protein product: CASSFKRDSIGVYQPQHF.

This chain links TRBV5-1 with TRBJ1-1; no clear D. Germline values: CDR1 SGHRS, CDR2 YFSETQ. V was pared by 4 bases and J by 1 base, with 8 bases between. The CDR3 sequence is 13 residues long. This CDR3 reads CASSLTQNTEAFF. The CDR3 nucleotides read TGCGCCAGCAGCCTTACACAGAACACTGAAGCTTTCTTT.

The chain is built from TRBV6-5 and TRBJ2-7; no definite D call. CDR1 and CDR2 from the germline V gene are MNHEY and SVGAGI. The CDR3 length is 16 residues. The V gene lost 4 bases and the J gene lost 4 bases, with 20 bases spanning the gap. CDR3 in DNA: TGTGCCAGCAGTTGGGTCCAAGACTCCTTCGCTTACGAGCAGTACTTC. Protein: CASSWVQDSFAYEQYF.

This sequence joins TRBV10-3 and TRBJ2-3, with a possible D match to TRBD2 (5 bases). Deletions cut 3 bases from V and 6 bases from J, with 13 bases between. CDR3 length equals 14 residues. The germline V gene has CDR1 ENHRY and CDR2 SYGVKD. This CDR3 is CAISDSTSSDTQYF. The CDR3 DNA reads TGTGCCATCAGTGACTCAACTAGTTCCGATACGCAGTATTTT.

The V and J genes are TRBV15 and TRBJ1-4; 8 bases line up with TRBD1. Trimming removed 5 bases from V and 8 bases from J; junction bases left unmatched: 10. The CDR3 extends over 15 amino acids. CDR1 is LNHNV and CDR2 is YYDKDF in the germline V gene (reference sequence). The CDR3 sequence: CATSPTTGAVEKLFF. As DNA, the CDR3 is TGTGCCACCAGCCCAACGACAGGGGCGGTCGAAAAACTGTTTTTT.

V is TRBV15 and J is TRBJ2-4, with 9 bases that match TRBD1. Trimming removed 7 bases from V and 6 bases from J; junction bases left unmatched: 10. The CDR3 consists of 15 residues. Germline-derived CDR1 and CDR2 are LNHNV and YYDKDF (reference sequence). CDR3 sequence reads: CATTGTGFVGNIQYF. In DNA, the CDR3 is TGTGCCACCACCGGGACAGGGTTCGTCGGAAACATTCAGTACTTC.

The rearrangement joins TRBV24-1 to TRBJ2-1; 7 nucleotides agree with TRBD1. V shed 3 bases and J 5 bases; nucleotides not matched to a gene: 9. Germline loops: CDR1 KGHDR, CDR2 SFDVKD. This CDR3 is 16 amino acids long. The CDR3 sequence is CATSDPLGDSHNEQFF. CDR3 DNA sequence: TGTGCCACCAGTGATCCCCTTGGGGACAGTCACAATGAGCAGTTCTTC.

This chain's CDR3 is CASSLLGSAGNTGELFF. In nucleotides, the CDR3 is TGTGCCAGCAGCCTGTTAGGCAGTGCAGGGAACACCGGGGAGCTGTTTTTT. The gene calls are TRBV11-2 and TRBJ2-2; D unresolved. Trimming left V 5 bases short and J 1 base short, with 17 bases between. The CDR3 loop spans 17 amino acids. Germline assignment: CDR1 SGHAT and CDR2 FQNNGV.

V usage is TRBV5-1 and J usage is TRBJ1-1; weak D call: TRBD1 (5 bases). The V gene's germline CDR1 is SGHRS and CDR2 YFSETQ. The V gene lost 0 bases and the J gene lost 3 bases, with 9 bases spanning the gap. The CDR3 contains 14 residues. CDR3 nucleotide sequence: TGCGCCAGCAGCTTGGATGTAGGGGACACTGAAGCTTTCTTT. It is translated as CASSLDVGDTEAFF.

The chain joins TRBV30 to TRBJ1-6, with 8 bases lining up with TRBD1. Germline values: CDR1 GTSNPN, CDR2 SVGIG (reference sequence). The V segment lost 0 bases and the J segment 7 bases; nucleotides outside the gene matches: 17. The CDR3 loop spans 19 amino acids. The CDR3 protein is CAWSVNRQGAYLGNSPLHF. Here the CDR3 DNA reads TGTGCCTGGAGTGTAAACCGGCAGGGGGCGTACCTAGGCAATTCACCCCTCCACTTT.

The chain combines TRBV13 with TRBJ1-6, with no clear D. The V gene's germline CDR1 is PRHDT and CDR2 FYEKMQ (reference sequence). The CDR3 runs to 15 residues. The ends were cut back, 1 base at V and 10 bases at J, with 14 bases in the middle. CDR3 coding DNA: TGTGCCAGCAGCTTAGCGGGGATTAGTAGATCACCCCTCCACTTT. This encodes CASSLAGISRSPLHF.

This clone was seen only once. This chain connects TRBV5-4 to TRBJ2-3, with 8 bases that match TRBD1. The V gene end was trimmed by 4 bases and the J gene end by 3 bases; junction bases not matched to a gene: 7. This CDR3 has 15 residues. Germline CDR1 and CDR2: SGHNT and YYREEE (reference sequence). The chain's CDR3 is CASSNQGARTDTQYF. The CDR3 DNA reads TGTGCCAGCAGCAATCAGGGGGCTCGGACAGATACGCAGTATTTT.

This chain uses TRBV6-5 with TRBJ2-1, with D tentatively TRBD1 (6 bases). Trimming pared 2 bases from V and 0 bases from J, leaving 11 bases between. The CDR3 spans 16 residues. Germline V gene lookup returns CDR1 MNHEY and CDR2 SVGAGI. The CDR3 region has the DNA TGTGCCAGCAGTTACGACAGGAGGAGCTCCTACAATGAGCAGTTCTTC. Its protein is CASSYDRRSSYNEQFF.

This chain joins TRBV7-9 and TRBJ2-1; 8 bases agree with TRBD2. V dropped 5 bases and J dropped 3; count of bases not matched to a gene: 12. The CDR3 runs 17 residues. Germline values: CDR1 SEHNR, CDR2 FQNEAQ (reference sequence). CDR3 residues: CASSLSTSGGLYNEQFF. CDR3 DNA: TGTGCCAGCAGCCTTTCTACCAGCGGGGGCCTCTACAATGAGCAGTTCTTC.

This rearrangement joins TRBV29-1 to TRBJ1-1; no reliable D call. The CDR3 runs to 14 residues. Germline CDR1 and CDR2: SQVTM and ANQGSEA. V shed 4 bases and J shed 0 bases, with 12 bases lying between them. In nucleotides, the CDR3 is TGCAGCGTTGTGCCGAGAAATATGAACACTGAAGCTTTCTTT. The encoded protein is CSVVPRNMNTEAFF.

This CDR3 reads CASSLRANYGYTF. The CDR3 DNA reads TGCGCCAGCAGTCTCAGGGCGAACTATGGCTACACCTTC. The chain links TRBV4-1 to TRBJ1-2; D might be TRBD1 (5 bases). Germline values: CDR1 MGHRA, CDR2 YSYEKL. The CDR3 has 13 amino acids. V shed 6 bases and J shed 2 bases, with 10 bases lying between them.

The chain employs TRBV5-1 and TRBJ2-7; 7 nucleotides line up with TRBD2. Looked up from germline, CDR1 is SGHRS and CDR2 is YFSETQ. The CDR3 contains 14 residues. V lost 7 bases and J lost 4; bases outside the gene matches: 11. Here the CDR3 DNA reads TGCGCCAGCGCGCTGGGGGGGTCCGTGTACGAGCAGTACTTC. Translated, it gives CASALGGSVYEQYF.